Sequencing of this T cell receptor beta chain was carried out in a study of OX40 agonist ivuxolimab in advanced cancers. About the study: Three patients responded partially, comprising one with hepatocellular carcinoma and two with cutaneous melanoma.

Deletions cut 0 bases from V and 7 bases from J, with 11 bases between. Germline CDR1 and CDR2: SGDLS and YYNGEE. This CDR3 comprises 14 residues. Study-wide points: Still undetermined is the antigen specificity of the expanded peripheral T cells.

Blood sampling took place at baseline, cycle 4 day 1, and cycle 7 day 1. This clone showed up just once. The antigen is unknown. TCRdb's table, derived via immunoSEQ multiplex PCR, lists solely in-frame clones and lacks some. The data show 44,000 or so clones, approximately 85% seen once. The sequence was collected from an adult with an advanced solid tumor such as melanoma, head and neck, liver or kidney cancer. The sample here was CD4+ or CD8+ T cells sorted from blood, taken in a trial of the OX40 agonist ivuxolimab. The gene calls are TRBV9 and TRBJ1-5; possible D gene TRBD1, 6 bases. CDR3 amino acids: CASSVDGQMQPQHF. The DNA for the CDR3 is TGTGCCAGCAGCGTAGACGGACAGATGCAGCCCCAGCATTTT.